One sample yielded the 22 T cell receptor beta chains listed below, sequenced in a study of cytomegalovirus exposure and HLA in healthy donors. This PCR relied on a set of 60 Vbeta primers and 13 Jbeta primers. The method was immunoSEQ multiplex PCR; TCRdb's version includes in-frame clones alone and lacks a portion of them. The data hold 95,000 to 150,000 clones, with 74% observed a single time. The sequencing input was PBMCs. Receptors originate from a man aged 35 to 55 in good health and CMV-seropositive.

The J gene is TRBJ1-5, the V gene TRBV18; 7 positions match TRBD1. Unmatched junction bases numbered 10, after V lost 3 bases and J lost 8 bases. This CDR3 is built from 15 residues. The germline gives CDR1 KGHSH, CDR2 LQKENI. The CDR3 spells CASSPSTGTMKPQHF. Written as DNA, the CDR3 is TGTGCCAGCTCACCTTCGACAGGGACGATGAAGCCCCAGCATTTT.

The rearrangement uses TRBV27 and TRBJ2-3; D is undetermined. V lost 3 bases to trimming and J lost 6 bases, with 10 bases between them. Germline CDR1 is MNHEY and CDR2 is SMNVEV (reference sequence). This CDR3 contains 13 residues. CDR3 sequence reads: CASSLNYPDTQYF. The CDR3 DNA follows: TGTGCCAGCAGTTTGAACTATCCGGATACGCAGTATTTT.

This clone showed up just a few times. V and J are TRBV6-6 and TRBJ1-1, with a tentative D call TRBD1 (5 bases). This CDR3 region has 14 residues. Germline values: CDR1 MNHNY, CDR2 SVGAGI (reference sequence). Trimming stripped 2 bases from V and 1 base from J, with 8 bases between. Here the CDR3 reads CASSYAGQNTEAFF. For the CDR3, the DNA is TGTGCCAGCAGTTACGCAGGGCAGAACACTGAAGCTTTCTTT.

The J gene is TRBJ2-3, the V gene TRBV5-1; 9 bases align to TRBD1. Losses at the gene ends were 0 bases for V and 2 bases for J; bases not matched to a gene: 1. Germline loops: CDR1 SGHRS, CDR2 YFSETQ. The CDR3 is 15 residues long. CDR3 sequence: CASSLGTGVTDTQYF. The CDR3 DNA reads as TGCGCCAGCAGCTTGGGGACAGGGGTCACAGATACGCAGTATTTT. The variable domain in full, completed from reference TRBV5-1 and TRBJ2-3, reads KAGVTQTPRYLIKTRGQQVTLSCSPISGHRSVSWYQQTPGQGLQFLFEYFSETQRNKGNFPGRFSGRQFSNSRSEMNVSTLELGDSALYLCASSLGTGVTDTQYFGPGTRLTVL.

V and J are TRBV6-1 and TRBJ2-5; tentatively, D is TRBD2 (5 bases). CDR1 MNHNS and CDR2 SASEGT come from the germline V gene. The CDR3 contains 15 residues. Trimming removed 2 bases at V and 5 bases at J, with 15 bases between. CDR3 sequence reads: CASSETRAHRETQYF. In nucleotides, the CDR3 is TGTGCCAGCAGTGAAACGCGGGCCCACCGGGAGACCCAGTACTTC.

This chain connects TRBV19 to TRBJ2-2; 7 bases agree with TRBD1. This CDR3 has 17 amino acids. Germline CDR1 and CDR2: LNHDA and SQIVND (reference sequence). Unmatched junction bases numbered 8, after V lost 4 bases and J lost 0 bases. Here the CDR3 reads CASSTPRTGSNTGELFF. DNA of the CDR3: TGTGCCAGTAGTACTCCCCGGACAGGTTCGAACACCGGGGAGCTGTTTTTT.

This clone was seen a few times. The CDR3 DNA follows: TGTGCCAGTAGTATAGTCGGGACAGGGGGCATATCCACTGAAGCTTTCTTT. The encoded protein is CASSIVGTGGISTEAFF. The rearrangement joins TRBV19 to TRBJ1-1, with TRBD1 identical over 12 bases. V shed 1 base and J 4 bases; nucleotides not matched to a gene: 7. Germline V gene data show CDR1 as LNHDA and CDR2 as SQIVND (reference sequence). The CDR3 is made up of 17 amino acids.

A few counts support this clone. The V call is TRBV5-4, the J call TRBJ1-2, with 9 nucleotides matching TRBD1. This CDR3 has 14 amino acids. Per germline, CDR1 SGHNT and CDR2 YYREEE (reference sequence). J gave up 4 bases and V 4 bases, and 5 bases lay outside the gene matches. CDR3 nucleotides: TGTGCCAGCAGCAGAACAGGGGGCAGCTATGGCTACACCTTC. Protein product: CASSRTGGSYGYTF.

The rearrangement links TRBV15 to TRBJ2-3; 12 nucleotides agree with TRBD2. Germline CDR1 and CDR2: LNHNV and YYDKDF (reference sequence). The CDR3 is 19 amino acids. Trimming removed 3 bases from V and 5 bases from J; junction bases left unmatched: 15. CDR3 protein: CATSRRTTSGRSDVDTQYF. In nucleotides, the CDR3 is TGTGCCACCAGCAGGCGGACAACTAGCGGGAGGTCCGATGTAGATACGCAGTATTTT.

V usage is TRBV4-3 and J usage is TRBJ2-7; 11 nucleotides line up with TRBD1. The length of the CDR3 is 15 residues. In germline, CDR1 is LGHNA, CDR2 YSLEER. With V trimmed by 1 base and J by 3 bases, 2 bases remained unmatched. For the CDR3, the DNA is TGCGCCAGCAGCCAAGGTGGGACAGGGGGCTACGAGCAGTACTTC. This translates into CASSQGGTGGYEQYF.

The gene calls are TRBV11-3 and TRBJ2-1; D is perhaps TRBD2 (6 bases). The V gene's germline CDR1 is SGHNT and CDR2 YENEEA. Trimming shortened V by 5 bases and J by 0 bases, and 11 bases separated the two germline ends. The CDR3 is 15 amino acids. CDR3 bases: TGTGCCAGCAGCCGGGACTCGAGCTCCTACAATGAGCAGTTCTTC. This gives the protein CASSRDSSSYNEQFF.

CDR3 in amino acids: CAWVSGGETQYF. For the CDR3, the DNA is TGTGCCTGGGTTAGCGGGGGCGAGACCCAGTACTTC. V and J are TRBV30 and TRBJ2-5; 9 bases are a match to TRBD2. The germline V gene encodes CDR1 GTSNPN and CDR2 SVGIG (reference sequence). With V trimmed by 5 bases and J by 5 bases, 3 bases remained unmatched. The CDR3 contains 12 residues.

CDR3 region: CASSSSDRAYEQYF. In nucleotides, the CDR3 is TGTGCCAGCAGTTCCTCCGACAGGGCCTACGAGCAGTACTTC. The V and J genes are TRBV27 and TRBJ2-7, with TRBD1 matching over 7 bases. Germline V gene lookup returns CDR1 MNHEY and CDR2 SMNVEV (reference sequence). The CDR3 is made up of 14 amino acids. V trimming: 4 bases; J trimming: 2 bases; junction bases outside the gene matches: 5.

The chain uses TRBV18 and TRBJ1-6; 8 nucleotides align to TRBD1. CDR1 and CDR2 (germline): KGHSH, LQKENI. With V trimmed by 4 bases and J by 8 bases, 4 bases remained unmatched. The CDR3 has 14 amino acids. CDR3 sequence: CASSQQGGDSPLHF. Written as DNA, the CDR3 is TGTGCCAGCTCACAACAGGGGGGAGATTCACCCCTCCACTTT.

The rearrangement uses TRBV27 and TRBJ1-4; D is possibly TRBD1 (5 bases). V dropped 7 bases and J dropped 4 bases, with 16 bases sitting between them. In germline, CDR1 is MNHEY, CDR2 SMNVEV (reference sequence). The CDR3 runs 15 residues. The CDR3 bases are TGTGCCAGCACGCCAGAGGGGAGGCTTAATGAAAAACTGTTTTTT. Amino acid sequence: CASTPEGRLNEKLFF.

This clone was counted only a few times. The rearrangement links TRBV7-8 to TRBJ2-3; TRBD1 matches 10 bases. With 8 bases clipped from V and 4 bases from J, the junction kept 6 bases outside the gene matches. The germline CDR1 and CDR2 sequences are SGHVS and FQNEAQ. This CDR3 comprises 14 residues. CDR3 region: CASRSGTGADTQYF. CDR3 coding DNA: TGTGCCAGCCGGTCCGGGACAGGGGCAGATACGCAGTATTTT.

V is TRBV27 and J is TRBJ2-1; 16 bases align to TRBD2. The trim removed 6 bases at V and 4 bases at J, leaving 9 bases unmatched. The CDR3 spans 18 residues. In germline, CDR1 is MNHEY, CDR2 SMNVEV (reference sequence). The DNA for the CDR3 is TGTGCCAGCAGGGGGGGACTAGCGGGGGGGCCTGTATACAATGAGCAGTTCTTC. Amino acid sequence: CASRGGLAGGPVYNEQFF.

The chain uses TRBV2 and TRBJ1-2; D is unresolved. The CDR3 runs 13 residues. Germline V gene data show CDR1 as SNHLY and CDR2 as FYNNEI. Between the trimmed V and J ends, which lost 6 bases and 0 bases, there was a span of 8 bases. This CDR3 reads CASRTATNYGYTF. CDR3 nucleotides: TGTGCCAGCAGAACAGCAACTAACTATGGCTACACCTTC.

The chain combines TRBV6-1 with TRBJ2-2; 8 bases match TRBD2. The V gene end was trimmed by 7 bases and the J gene end by 3 bases; junction bases not matched to a gene: 4. This CDR3 comprises 14 residues. Germline assignment: CDR1 MNHNS and CDR2 SASEGT. The DNA for the CDR3 is TGTGCCAGCAATAGCGGGGCCGACACCGGGGAGCTGTTTTTT. It yields the protein CASNSGADTGELFF.

This clone has just a few counts. This chain links TRBV7-3 with TRBJ2-1, with a possible D match to TRBD2 (5 bases). Germline loops: CDR1 SGHTA, CDR2 FQGTGA. CDR3 length: 14 amino acids. V lost 2 bases and J lost 9, with 14 bases in between. Written as DNA, the CDR3 is TGTGCCAGCAGCTTAGGACGGGAAGCGGTTGAGCAGTTCTTC. Its protein is CASSLGREAVEQFF.

This rearrangement joins TRBV5-1 to TRBJ2-3; D remains unclear. Trimming took 4 bases from V and 2 from J, leaving 8 bases between them. Germline-derived CDR1 and CDR2 are SGHRS and YFSETQ. The CDR3 runs to 13 residues. The CDR3 region has the DNA TGCGCCAGCAGCCCACAAAACACAGATACGCAGTATTTT. This codes for CASSPQNTDTQYF.

V is TRBV10-2 and J is TRBJ2-1, with 8 bases aligning to TRBD2. This CDR3 has 16 amino acids. The V and J ends lost 3 bases and 4 bases, in that order; junction bases with no gene match: 8. CDR1 WSHSY and CDR2 SAAADI come from the germline V gene. As DNA, the CDR3 is TGCGCCAGCAGTGAAAGGGCTAGCGGGCTTTACAATGAGCAGTTCTTC. It codes for CASSERASGLYNEQFF.